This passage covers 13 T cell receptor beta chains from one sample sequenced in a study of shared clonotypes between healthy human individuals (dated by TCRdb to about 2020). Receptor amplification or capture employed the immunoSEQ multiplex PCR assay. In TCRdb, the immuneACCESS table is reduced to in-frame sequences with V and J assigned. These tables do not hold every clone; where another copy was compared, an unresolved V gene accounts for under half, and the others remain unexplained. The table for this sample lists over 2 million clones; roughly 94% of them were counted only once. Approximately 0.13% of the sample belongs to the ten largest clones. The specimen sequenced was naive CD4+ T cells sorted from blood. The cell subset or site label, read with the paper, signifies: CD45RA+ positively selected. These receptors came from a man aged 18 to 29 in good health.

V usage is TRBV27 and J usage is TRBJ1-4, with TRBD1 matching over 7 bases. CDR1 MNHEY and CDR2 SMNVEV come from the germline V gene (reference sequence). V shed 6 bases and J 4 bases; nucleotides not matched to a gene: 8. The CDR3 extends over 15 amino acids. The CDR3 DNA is TGTGCCAGCAGCTACTGGGGACAGTATAATGAAAAACTGTTTTTT. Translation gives CASSYWGQYNEKLFF. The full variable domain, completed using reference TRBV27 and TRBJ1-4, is EAQVTQNPRYLITVTGKKLTVTCSQNMNHEYMSWYRQDPGLGLRQIYYSMNVEVTDKGDVPEGYKVSRKEKRNFPLILESPSPNQTSLYFCASSYWGQYNEKLFFGSGTQLSVL.

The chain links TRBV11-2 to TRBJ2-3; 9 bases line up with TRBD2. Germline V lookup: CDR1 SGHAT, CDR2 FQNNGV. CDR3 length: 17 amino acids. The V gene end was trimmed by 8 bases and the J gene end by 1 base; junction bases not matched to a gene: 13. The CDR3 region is CASLNRRVAGGTDTQYF. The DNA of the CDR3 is TGTGCCAGCCTGAATAGACGCGTAGCGGGGGGCACAGATACGCAGTATTTT.

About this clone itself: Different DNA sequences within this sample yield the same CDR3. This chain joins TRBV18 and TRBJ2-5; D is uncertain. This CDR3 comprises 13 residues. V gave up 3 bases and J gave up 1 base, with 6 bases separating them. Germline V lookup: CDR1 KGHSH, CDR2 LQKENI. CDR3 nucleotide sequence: TGTGCCAGCTCACCGGGCCCCCAAGAGACCCAGTACTTC. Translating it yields CASSPGPQETQYF. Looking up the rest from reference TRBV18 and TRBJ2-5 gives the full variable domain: NAGVMQNPRHLVRRRGQEARLRCSPMKGHSHVYWYRQLPEEGLKFMVYLQKENIIDESGMPKERFSAEFPKEGPSILRIQQVVRGDSAAYFCASSPGPQETQYFGPGTRLLVL.

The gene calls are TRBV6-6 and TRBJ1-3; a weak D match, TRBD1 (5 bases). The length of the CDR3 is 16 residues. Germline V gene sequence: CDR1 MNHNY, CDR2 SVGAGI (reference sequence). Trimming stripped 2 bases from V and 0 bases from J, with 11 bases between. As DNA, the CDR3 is TGTGCCAGCAGTTACATCCCAGGGAGCTCTGGAAACACCATATATTTT. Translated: CASSYIPGSSGNTIYF.

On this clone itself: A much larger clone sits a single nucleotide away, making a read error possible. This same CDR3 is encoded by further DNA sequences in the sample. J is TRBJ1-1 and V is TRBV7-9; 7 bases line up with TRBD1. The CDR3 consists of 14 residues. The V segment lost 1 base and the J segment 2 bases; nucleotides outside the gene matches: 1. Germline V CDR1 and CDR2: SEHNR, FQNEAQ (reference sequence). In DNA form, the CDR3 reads TGTGCCAGCAGCTTAGGAGGGGGCAACACTGAAGCTTTCTTT. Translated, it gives CASSLGGGNTEAFF.

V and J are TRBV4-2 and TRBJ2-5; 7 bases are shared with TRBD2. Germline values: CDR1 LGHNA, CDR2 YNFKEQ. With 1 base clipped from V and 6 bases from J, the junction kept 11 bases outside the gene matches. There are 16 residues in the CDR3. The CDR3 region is CASSQGRSGNPQTQYF. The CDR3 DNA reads TGTGCCAGCAGCCAAGGGAGGAGCGGGAATCCTCAGACCCAGTACTTC.

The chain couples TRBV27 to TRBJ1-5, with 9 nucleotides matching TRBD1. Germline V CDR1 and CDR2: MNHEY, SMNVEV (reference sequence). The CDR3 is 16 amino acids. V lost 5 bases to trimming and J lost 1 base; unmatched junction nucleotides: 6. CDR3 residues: CASSARTGESNQPQHF. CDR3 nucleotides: TGTGCCAGCAGTGCGAGGACAGGGGAAAGCAATCAGCCCCAGCATTTT.

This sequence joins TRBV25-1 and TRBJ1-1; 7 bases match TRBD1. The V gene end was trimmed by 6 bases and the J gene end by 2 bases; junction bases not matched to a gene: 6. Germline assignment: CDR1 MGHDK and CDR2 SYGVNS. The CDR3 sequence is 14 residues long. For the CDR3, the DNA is TGTGCCAGCAGCGCGACAGGGTTTAACACTGAAGCTTTCTTT. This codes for CASSATGFNTEAFF.

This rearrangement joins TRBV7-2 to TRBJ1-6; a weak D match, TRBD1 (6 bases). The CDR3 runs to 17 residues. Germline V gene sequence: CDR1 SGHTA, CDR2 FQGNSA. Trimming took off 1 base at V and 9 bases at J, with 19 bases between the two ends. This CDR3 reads CASSLGRRTADISPLHF. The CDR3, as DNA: TGTGCCAGCAGCTTAGGGCGAAGGACAGCCGATATTTCACCCCTCCACTTT.

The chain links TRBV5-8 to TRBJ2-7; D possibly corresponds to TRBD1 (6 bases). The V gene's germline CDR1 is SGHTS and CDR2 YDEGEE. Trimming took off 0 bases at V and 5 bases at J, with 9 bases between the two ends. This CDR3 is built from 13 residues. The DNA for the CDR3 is TGTGCCAGCAGCTTGGCCAGGGGAAACGAGCAGTACTTC. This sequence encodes CASSLARGNEQYF.

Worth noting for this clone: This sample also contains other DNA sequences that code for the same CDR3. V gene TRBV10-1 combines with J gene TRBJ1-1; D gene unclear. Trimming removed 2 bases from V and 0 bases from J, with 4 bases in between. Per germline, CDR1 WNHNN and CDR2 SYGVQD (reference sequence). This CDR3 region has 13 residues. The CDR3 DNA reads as TGCGCCAGCAGTGAGCAGTTGAACACTGAAGCTTTCTTT. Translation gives CASSEQLNTEAFF.

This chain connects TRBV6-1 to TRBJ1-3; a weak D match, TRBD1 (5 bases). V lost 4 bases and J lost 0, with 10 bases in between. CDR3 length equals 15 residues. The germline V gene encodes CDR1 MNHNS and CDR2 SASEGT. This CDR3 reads CASSAGGSSGNTIYF. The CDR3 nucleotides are TGTGCCAGCAGTGCCGGGGGTTCCTCTGGAAACACCATATATTTT.

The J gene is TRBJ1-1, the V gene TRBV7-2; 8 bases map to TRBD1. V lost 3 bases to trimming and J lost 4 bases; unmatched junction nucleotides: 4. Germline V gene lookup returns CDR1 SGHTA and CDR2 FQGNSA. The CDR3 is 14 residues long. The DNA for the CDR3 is TGTGCCAGCAGCTTGACAGGGACAGGCACTGAAGCTTTCTTT. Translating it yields CASSLTGTGTEAFF. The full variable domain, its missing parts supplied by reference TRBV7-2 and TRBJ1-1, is GAGVSQSPSNKVTEKGKDVELRCDPISGHTALYWYRQSLGQGLEFLIYFQGNSAPDKSGLPSDRFSAERTGGSVSTLTIQRTQQEDSAVYLCASSLTGTGTEAFFGQGTRLTVV.